The 11 T cell receptor beta chains below all came from one sample that was sequenced in a study of blood T cell repertoires in COVID-19. Profiling relied on immunoSEQ multiplex PCR, and the TCRdb table lists in-frame clones only, not all of them. Of 200,000 to 250,000 clones listed, roughly four fifths are singletons. The sequenced sample consisted of peripheral blood. Every receptor here comes from a woman in her seventies with COVID-19, enrolled during active disease.

This CDR3 reads CASSYSSGLGKNIQYF. Written as DNA, the CDR3 is TGTGCCAGCAGTTACTCTAGCGGTTTAGGCAAAAACATTCAGTACTTC. J is TRBJ2-4 and V is TRBV6-5, with TRBD2 as a possible D gene (6 bases). Germline values: CDR1 MNHEY, CDR2 SVGAGI. V was shortened by 0 bases and J by 3 bases, with 12 bases between the two germline ends. This CDR3 is 16 amino acids long.

The chain carries TRBV6-2 or TRBV6-3 and TRBJ2-7, with 8 positions matching TRBD1. Germline V lookup: CDR1 MNHEY, CDR2 SVGEGT. The CDR3 is 16 residues long. J lost 6 bases, V lost 6 bases, and 16 bases had no gene match. CDR3 region: CASSHGQGKTASEQYF. The CDR3 DNA is TGTGCCAGCAGCCACGGACAGGGTAAGACGGCCTCCGAGCAGTACTTC.

The chain employs TRBV5-1 and TRBJ1-2; the match to TRBD1 covers 8 bases. Germline CDR1 reads SGHRS; CDR2 reads YFSETQ. This CDR3 contains 15 residues. Germline trimming cut 6 bases from V and 0 bases from J; bases unmatched to any gene: 7. The CDR3 loop reads CASNTGTGTNYGYTF. CDR3 sequence (DNA): TGCGCCAGCAACACCGGGACAGGAACTAACTATGGCTACACCTTC.

The J gene is TRBJ1-1, the V gene TRBV7-9; possibly TRBD1 for D (6 bases). CDR1 is SEHNR and CDR2 is FQNEAQ in the germline V gene (reference sequence). This CDR3 is 15 amino acids long. V gave up 7 bases and J gave up 6 bases, with 21 bases separating them. The CDR3 coding sequence is TGTGCCAGCACCTCACCGGGGGGCGCAGCCCCTGAAGCTTTCTTT. Translated: CASTSPGGAAPEAFF.

J is TRBJ2-1 and V is TRBV27; 8 nucleotides line up with TRBD2. CDR3 length equals 15 residues. Germline CDR1 and CDR2: MNHEY and SMNVEV (reference sequence). Unmatched junction bases numbered 12, after V lost 7 bases and J lost 7 bases. This CDR3 is CASTSRGRPGNEQFF. DNA for the CDR3: TGTGCCAGCACCTCTCGCGGGAGGCCGGGTAATGAGCAGTTCTTC.

V usage is TRBV28 and J usage is TRBJ2-3, with 7 nucleotides matching TRBD2. CDR1 and CDR2 (germline): MDHEN, SYDVKM. Trimming at V came to 6 bases and at J to 2 bases, leaving 5 bases not matched to a gene. This CDR3 is built from 14 residues. The CDR3: CASSPAGSTDTQYF. The CDR3 DNA sequence: TGTGCCAGCAGCCCAGCGGGATCCACAGATACGCAGTATTTT.

A word on this clone: One end of the junction does not line up with germline, which may come from a read error. The chain combines TRBV6-5 with TRBJ2-7; D perhaps matches TRBD1 (7 bases). The CDR3 has 13 amino acids. Germline CDR1 MNHEY, CDR2 SVGAGI. The CDR3 region is CAGRAGQFYEQYF. CDR3 DNA sequence: TGTGCCGGCAGGGCGGGACAGTTCTACGAGCAGTACTTC.

This rearrangement joins TRBV9 to TRBJ2-7, with 11 bases identical to TRBD2. The J segment lost 5 bases and the V segment lost 3 bases, leaving 10 bases of the junction unmatched. This CDR3 has 16 residues. CDR1 SGDLS and CDR2 YYNGEE come from the germline V gene. This CDR3 reads CASSAAGTSGIHEQYF. CDR3 bases: TGTGCCAGCAGCGCCGCCGGGACTAGCGGTATCCACGAGCAGTACTTC.

The chain recombines TRBV28 with TRBJ2-1; 7 bases match TRBD2. Germline V gives CDR1 MDHEN, CDR2 SYDVKM. Trimming at V came to 5 bases and at J to 9 bases, leaving 4 bases not matched to a gene. The CDR3 runs to 12 residues. The CDR3 protein is CASSPRLAEQFF. CDR3 nucleotides: TGTGCCAGCAGTCCCAGACTAGCTGAGCAGTTCTTC.

The rearrangement links TRBV2 to TRBJ1-2; TRBD1 matches 10 bases. V lost 3 bases, J lost 5 bases, and 6 bases stayed unmatched. The length of the CDR3 is 15 residues. Germline lookup yields CDR1 SNHLY and CDR2 FYNNEI. CDR3 sequence: CASSEDRGSAYGYTF. The CDR3 DNA reads as TGTGCCAGCAGTGAGGACAGGGGGTCGGCATATGGCTACACCTTC.

The V gene is TRBV5-1, the J gene TRBJ1-2, with 9 positions matching TRBD1. Germline CDR1 SGHRS, CDR2 YFSETQ. This CDR3 is built from 15 residues. The J segment lost 3 bases and the V segment lost 1 base, leaving 4 bases of the junction unmatched. The CDR3 coding sequence is TGCGCCAGCAGCTTGACAGGGGGCTTAGACTATGGCTACACCTTC. This encodes CASSLTGGLDYGYTF.